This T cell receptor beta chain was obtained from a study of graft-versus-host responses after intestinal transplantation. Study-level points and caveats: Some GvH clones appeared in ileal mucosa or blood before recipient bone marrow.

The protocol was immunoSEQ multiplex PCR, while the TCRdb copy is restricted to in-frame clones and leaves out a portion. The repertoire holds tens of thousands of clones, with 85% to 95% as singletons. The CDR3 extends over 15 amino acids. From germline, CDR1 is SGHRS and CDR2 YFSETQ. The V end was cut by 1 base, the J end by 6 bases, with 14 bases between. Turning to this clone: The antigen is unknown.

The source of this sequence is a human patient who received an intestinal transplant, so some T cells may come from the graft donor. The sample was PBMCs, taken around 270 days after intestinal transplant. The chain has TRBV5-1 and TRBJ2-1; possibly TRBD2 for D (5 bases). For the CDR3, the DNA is TGCGCCAGCAGCTTGAATGTGGGAGCTACCAATGAGCAGTTCTTC. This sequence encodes CASSLNVGATNEQFF.